A selection of T cell receptor beta chains follows, all from one sample in a study of cytomegalovirus exposure and HLA in healthy donors. TCRdb's copy holds only in-frame clones and misses some; the assay was immunoSEQ multiplex PCR. The sample includes about 94,000 clones, 60% to 80% seen only once; the top ten take 3.5% to 4%. Material: PBMCs. The source of these receptors is a woman between 40 and 55 years old in good health and CMV-seronegative. The CDR3 runs from the conserved cysteine through the conserved F or W. The order of the fields is CDR3 length, J gene, V gene, CDR3 protein.

length: 14; J: TRBJ2-2; V: TRBV19; CDR3: CASSLGQNTGELFF
length: 14; J: TRBJ1-5; V: TRBV6-1; CDR3: CASTQTGNKQPQHF
length: 13; J: TRBJ2-1; V: TRBV10-3; CDR3: CAISVPGAGEQFF
length: 18; J: TRBJ2-3; V: TRBV12-5; CDR3: CASGPPRTSGGGTDTQYF
length: 15; J: TRBJ1-5; V: TRBV6-1; CDR3: CASSDGDSRNQPQHF
length: 12; J: TRBJ1-5; V: TRBV6-5; CDR3: CASSSPDQPQHF
length: 13; J: TRBJ2-5; V: TRBV5-5; CDR3: CASSNRDLGTQYF
length: 13; J: TRBJ1-1; V: TRBV28; CDR3: CAILPLRNTEAFF
length: 14; J: TRBJ2-1; V: TRBV29-1; CDR3: CSVPRLAGYNEQFF
length: 17; J: TRBJ1-1; V: TRBV7-2; CDR3: CASSLGDRGLVRPEAFF
length: 16; J: TRBJ1-2; V: TRBV6-5; CDR3: CASSYSSQGSYYGYTF
length: 13; J: TRBJ2-3; V: TRBV5-1; CDR3: CASSLVQPDTQYF
length: 15; J: TRBJ2-1; V: TRBV7-3; CDR3: CASSSPAGSYNEQFF
length: 16; J: TRBJ1-6; V: TRBV6-5; CDR3: CASSYSGAGNNSPLHF
length: 18; J: TRBJ2-1; V: TRBV25-1; CDR3: CASSEAWSGPSSYNEQFF
length: 15; J: TRBJ2-1; V: TRBV5-1; CDR3: CASSSGTGLYNEQFF
length: 13; J: TRBJ2-4; V: TRBV2; CDR3: CASSGGTGDIQYF
length: 13; J: TRBJ1-6; V: TRBV6-4; CDR3: CASSARGTGALHF
length: 15; J: TRBJ2-3; V: TRBV5-5; CDR3: CASSIAPTGPDTQYF
length: 15; J: TRBJ2-7; V: TRBV7-8; CDR3: CATRGLETGSPEQYF
length: 14; J: TRBJ1-2; V: TRBV30; CDR3: CAWSLAGIVYGYTF
length: 13; J: TRBJ1-6; V: TRBV7-8; CDR3: CASSVGRNSPLHF
length: 15; J: TRBJ2-2; V: TRBV4-1; CDR3: CASSQLAGNTGELFF
length: 17; J: TRBJ2-3; V: TRBV4-1; CDR3: CASSQDLSIRWSETQYF
length: 15; J: TRBJ1-1; V: TRBV6-5; CDR3: CASSYSSGETTEAFF
length: 14; J: TRBJ2-5; V: TRBV7-3; CDR3: CASSQETGEETQYF
length: 13; J: TRBJ1-2; V: TRBV6-5; CDR3: CAISESRNYGYTF
length: 16; J: TRBJ1-5; V: TRBV4-1; CDR3: CASSQVPHRGPQPQNF
length: 13; J: TRBJ2-5; V: TRBV28; CDR3: CASSTRGRETQYF
length: 14; J: TRBJ1-1; V: TRBV9; CDR3: CASSVEGWGTEAFF
length: 15; J: TRBJ1-1; V: TRBV19; CDR3: CATSPQGTQGTEAFF
length: 14; J: TRBJ2-7; V: TRBV28; CDR3: CASSSHHGGREQYF
length: 15; J: TRBJ1-3; V: TRBV9; CDR3: CASSVASGRQDTIYF
length: 14; J: TRBJ2-3; V: TRBV29-1; CDR3: CSVNWRGSTDTQYF
length: 15; J: TRBJ1-1; V: TRBV7-2; CDR3: CASSLSGGMNTEAFF